Here is one TCR beta chain with its context. Its antigen is unknown. The CDR3 is 14 residues long. Germline CDR1 and CDR2: MNHEY and SMNVEV (reference sequence). Trimming shortened V by 5 bases and J by 0 bases, and 10 bases separated the two germline ends. These data come from a study of cytomegalovirus exposure and HLA in healthy donors. As for the study in general: About 80 million unique TCR sequences came from HLA-typed donors in an early release.

PCR primers comprised 60 Vbeta and 13 Jbeta primers. Under the authors' procedure: Later analysis identified 65 million to 80 million unique TCR beta chains, around 10 million shared. Repertoires were generated with immunoSEQ multiplex PCR, while TCRdb's copy carries only in-frame clones and drops some. V, J and clone size are those of that table, while D and trimming were read from the DNA. The sample carries roughly 120,000 clones, nearly 65% recorded once. Whole-study findings and limits: It was reported that TCR beta sequences correctly inferred the HLA-A and HLA-B alleles for most subjects. In a later analysis, around 18,000 TCR beta sequences were associated with HLA alleles at 0.05 false discovery rate.

Sequencing was done on a sample of PBMCs. The receptor comes from a man aged 35 to 55 in good health and CMV-seropositive. The chain couples TRBV27 to TRBJ1-1; D remains unclear. CDR3 in DNA: TGTGCCAGCAGTAAACAGAGTTTGAACACTGAAGCTTTCTTT. The encoded protein is CASSKQSLNTEAFF.